Listed below are T cell receptor beta chains from one sample, sequenced in a study of blood T cell repertoires in COVID-19. Profiled with immunoSEQ multiplex PCR; TCRdb holds only in-frame clones, not every one. The sample includes some 150,000 clones, roughly 87% seen only once; the top ten take about 4.2%. Sequencing was done on a sample of peripheral blood. These receptor sequences come from a woman between 55 and 75 years old with active or convalescent COVID-19. Both conserved end residues are part of each CDR3. A D gene is named only where the DNA matches it firmly. Clone sizes are given selectively: once, few, many, or a class where the clone is expanded.

cdr3_aa cdr3_nt j_call v_call d_call clone_size cdr3_length
CASSERQGWAYSNQPQHF TGTGCCAGCAGTGAGCGACAGGGGTGGGCTTATAGCAATCAGCCCCAGCATTTT TRBJ1-5 TRBV6-1 TRBD1 - 18
CASSDYVGDSPLHF TGTGCCAGCAGTGATTACGTCGGGGATTCACCCCTCCACTTT TRBJ1-6 TRBV2 - - 14
CASSSTQETQYF TGTGCCAGCTCATCAACTCAAGAGACCCAGTACTTC TRBJ2-5 TRBV18 - few 12
CASSSSGGSGNTIYF TGTGCCAGCAGCTCGTCCGGCGGATCTGGAAACACCATATATTTT TRBJ1-3 TRBV7-3 - - 15
CASSLNPRQGNEKLFF TGCGCCAGCAGCTTGAATCCTCGACAAGGCAATGAAAAACTGTTTTTT TRBJ1-4 TRBV5-1 - - 16
CASSQFEFLSGNTIYF TGCGCCAGCAGTCAATTTGAGTTCCTCTCTGGAAACACCATATATTTT TRBJ1-3 TRBV23-1 - - 16
CASSSGGQETQYF TGTGCCAGCAGCTCGGGGGGGCAAGAGACCCAGTACTTC TRBJ2-5 TRBV5-4 TRBD2 - 13
CASSQILNSRSGYTF TGCGCCAGCAGCCAGATCCTTAACTCTCGGTCCGGCTACACCTTC TRBJ1-2 TRBV4-1 - - 15
CASSRTPSTNEKLFF TGCGCCAGCAGCCGGACACCTTCAACTAATGAAAAACTGTTTTTT TRBJ1-4 TRBV5-1 - - 15
CSAQGSYNSPLHF TGCAGCGCTCAGGGTTCGTATAATTCACCCCTCCACTTT TRBJ1-6 TRBV29-1 - - 13
CASSLQGTEAFF TGTGCCAGCAGTTTACAGGGGACTGAAGCTTTCTTT TRBJ1-1 TRBV2 TRBD1 - 12
CASSLTGQGHTIYF TGCGCCAGCAGCCTAACGGGACAGGGACACACCATATATTTT TRBJ1-3 TRBV4-3 TRBD1 - 14
CASSLSGFSGNTIYF TGTGCCAGCAGTTTATCAGGGTTCTCTGGAAACACCATATATTTT TRBJ1-3 TRBV6-5 - - 15
CASSPRRVSVGGYTF TGTGCCAGCAGCCCTCGGCGGGTTTCCGTCGGGGGCTACACCTTC TRBJ1-2 TRBV9 - - 15
CASSFDRSAEAFF TGTGCCAGCAGTTTCGACAGGTCCGCTGAAGCTTTCTTT TRBJ1-1 TRBV12-3/TRBV12-4 - - 13
CASSQEEGQGNQPQHF TGCGCCAGCAGCCAAGAGGAGGGACAGGGCAATCAGCCCCAGCATTTT TRBJ1-5 TRBV4-1 TRBD1 few 16
CAIRGQQKTYEQYF TGTGCCATCAGGGGACAGCAAAAAACCTACGAGCAGTACTTC TRBJ2-7 TRBV10-3 TRBD1 - 14
CASRVTGTGDQETQYF TGTGCCAGCAGAGTCACCGGGACAGGGGACCAAGAGACCCAGTACTTC TRBJ2-5 TRBV2 TRBD1 - 16
CASSSDGGLTDTQYF TGTGCCAGCAGCTCGGACGGCGGGTTGACAGATACGCAGTATTTT TRBJ2-3 TRBV5-6 - - 15
CASSSTGGGGYGYTF TGTGCCAGCAGCTCGACTGGAGGGGGCGGCTATGGCTACACCTTC TRBJ1-2 TRBV7-2 TRBD1 - 15
CASSRTGAYGYTF TGTGCCAGTAGCCGGACAGGAGCTTATGGCTACACCTTC TRBJ1-2 TRBV19 TRBD1 - 13
CAWSRAGAFNEQYF TGTGCCTGGAGTAGAGCGGGGGCGTTCAACGAGCAGTACTTC TRBJ2-7 TRBV30 TRBD2 once 14
CASSSYRGRNTEAFF TGTGCCAGCAGTTCTTACAGGGGTAGGAACACTGAAGCTTTCTTT TRBJ1-1 TRBV6-5 TRBD1 - 15
CASSQTGTVYSGNTIYF TGCGCCAGCAGCCAAACCGGGACTGTCTACTCTGGAAACACCATATATTTT TRBJ1-3 TRBV4-1 - once 17
CASSSGTSRANVLTF TGTGCCAGCAGCTCCGGGACTTCAAGGGCCAACGTCCTGACTTTC TRBJ2-6 TRBV5-4 - few 15
CASSLEGLQPQHF TGTGCCAGCAGCTTAGAGGGTTTACAGCCCCAGCATTTT TRBJ1-5 TRBV5-4 - - 13
CASSLRRDNPTGELFF TGTGCCAGCAGCCTACGAAGGGACAACCCTACCGGGGAGCTGTTTTTT TRBJ2-2 TRBV7-6 - - 16